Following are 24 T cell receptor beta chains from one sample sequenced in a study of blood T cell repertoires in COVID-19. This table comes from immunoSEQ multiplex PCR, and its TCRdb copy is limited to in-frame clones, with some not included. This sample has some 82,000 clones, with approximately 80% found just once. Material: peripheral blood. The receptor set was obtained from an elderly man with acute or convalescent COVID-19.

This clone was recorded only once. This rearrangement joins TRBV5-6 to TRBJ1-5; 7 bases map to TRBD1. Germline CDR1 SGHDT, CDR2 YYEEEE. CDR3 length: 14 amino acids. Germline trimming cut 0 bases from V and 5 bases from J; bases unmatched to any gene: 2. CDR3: CASSLGQGDQPQHF. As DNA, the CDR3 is TGTGCCAGCAGCTTGGGACAGGGAGATCAGCCCCAGCATTTT.

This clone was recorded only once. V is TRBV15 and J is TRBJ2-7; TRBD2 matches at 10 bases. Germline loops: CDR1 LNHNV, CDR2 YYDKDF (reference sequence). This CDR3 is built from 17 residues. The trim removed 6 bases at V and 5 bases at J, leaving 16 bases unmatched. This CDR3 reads CATRVFIWLAGVHEQYF. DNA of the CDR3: TGTGCCACCAGGGTGTTTATATGGCTAGCGGGAGTCCACGAGCAGTACTTC.

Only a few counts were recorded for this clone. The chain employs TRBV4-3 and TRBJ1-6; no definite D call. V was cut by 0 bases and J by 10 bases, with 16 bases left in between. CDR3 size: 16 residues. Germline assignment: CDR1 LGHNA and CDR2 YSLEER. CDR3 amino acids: CASSQDRQVAGSPLHF. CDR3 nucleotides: TGCGCCAGCAGCCAAGATCGCCAGGTGGCGGGCTCACCCCTCCACTTT.

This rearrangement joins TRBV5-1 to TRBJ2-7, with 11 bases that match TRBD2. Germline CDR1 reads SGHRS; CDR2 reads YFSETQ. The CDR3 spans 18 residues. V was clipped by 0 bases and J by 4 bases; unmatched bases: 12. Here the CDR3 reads CASSLEMLAGGRGYEQYF. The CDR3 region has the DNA TGCGCCAGCAGCTTGGAAATGCTAGCGGGAGGTAGGGGATACGAGCAGTACTTC.

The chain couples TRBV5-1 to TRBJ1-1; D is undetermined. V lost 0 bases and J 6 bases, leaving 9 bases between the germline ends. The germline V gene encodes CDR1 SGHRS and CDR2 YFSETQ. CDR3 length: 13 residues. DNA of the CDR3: TGCGCCAGCAGCTTGGGGGCAGGCTCTGAAGCTTTCTTT. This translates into CASSLGAGSEAFF.

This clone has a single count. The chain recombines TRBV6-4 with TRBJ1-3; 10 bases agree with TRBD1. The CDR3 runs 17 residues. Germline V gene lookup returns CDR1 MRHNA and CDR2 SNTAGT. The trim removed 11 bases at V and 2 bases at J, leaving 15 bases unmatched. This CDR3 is CAGSGDRGPLPGNTIYF. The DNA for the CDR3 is TGTGCCGGTTCAGGGGACAGGGGACCTTTGCCTGGAAACACCATATATTTT.

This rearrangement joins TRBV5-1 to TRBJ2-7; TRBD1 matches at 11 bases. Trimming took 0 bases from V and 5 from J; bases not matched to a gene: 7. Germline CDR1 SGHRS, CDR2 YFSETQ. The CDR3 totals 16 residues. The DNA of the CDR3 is TGCGCCAGCAGCTTGGCCAGCGGGACAGGGGGGAACGAGCAGTACTTC. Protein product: CASSLASGTGGNEQYF.

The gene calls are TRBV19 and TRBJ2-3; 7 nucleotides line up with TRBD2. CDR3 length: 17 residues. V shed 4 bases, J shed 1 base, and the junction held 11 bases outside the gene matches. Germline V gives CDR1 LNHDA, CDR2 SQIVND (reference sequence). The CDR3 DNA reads TGTGCCAGTAGTACAGAGCGACTAGCCGCCGGCACAGATACGCAGTATTTT. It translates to CASSTERLAAGTDTQYF. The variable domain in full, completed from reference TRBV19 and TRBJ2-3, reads DGGITQSPKYLFRKEGQNVTLSCEQNLNHDAMYWYRQDPGQGLRLIYYSQIVNDFQKGDIAEGYSVSREKKESFPLTVTSAQKNPTAFYLCASSTERLAAGTDTQYFGPGTRLTVL.

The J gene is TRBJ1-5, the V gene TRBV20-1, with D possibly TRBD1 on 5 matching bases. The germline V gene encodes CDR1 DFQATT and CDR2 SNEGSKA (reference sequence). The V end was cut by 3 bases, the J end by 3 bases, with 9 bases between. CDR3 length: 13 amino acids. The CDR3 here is CSASRQINQPQHF. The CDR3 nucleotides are TGCAGTGCTAGTAGACAGATCAATCAGCCCCAGCATTTT.

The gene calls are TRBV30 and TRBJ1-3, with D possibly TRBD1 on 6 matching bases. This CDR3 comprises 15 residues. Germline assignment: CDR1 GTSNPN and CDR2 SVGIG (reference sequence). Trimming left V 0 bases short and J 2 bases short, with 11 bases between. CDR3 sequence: CAWSVKGVTGNTIYF. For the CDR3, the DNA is TGTGCCTGGAGTGTAAAGGGGGTAACTGGAAACACCATATATTTT.

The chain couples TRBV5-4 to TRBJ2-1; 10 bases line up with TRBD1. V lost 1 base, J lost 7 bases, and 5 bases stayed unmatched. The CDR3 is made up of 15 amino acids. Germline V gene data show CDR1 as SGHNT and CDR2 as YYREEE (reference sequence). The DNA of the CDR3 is TGTGCCAGCAGCTTGTGGACAGGGGGATCGAATGAGCAGTTCTTC. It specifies CASSLWTGGSNEQFF.

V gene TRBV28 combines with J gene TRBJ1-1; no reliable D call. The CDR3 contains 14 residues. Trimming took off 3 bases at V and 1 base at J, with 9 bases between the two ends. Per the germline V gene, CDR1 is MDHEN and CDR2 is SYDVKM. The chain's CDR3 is CASSLAGGNTEAFF. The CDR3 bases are TGTGCCAGCAGTTTGGCAGGTGGGAACACTGAAGCTTTCTTT.

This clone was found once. The CDR3 reads CASSQDRQGKAFF. The DNA of the CDR3 is TGCGCCAGCAGCCAAGACCGGCAGGGGAAAGCTTTCTTT. V is TRBV4-3 and J is TRBJ1-1, with TRBD1 as a possible D gene (6 bases). Trimming left V 0 bases short and J 9 bases short, with 11 bases between. CDR1 is LGHNA, CDR2 YSLEER, per germline. The CDR3 runs to 13 residues.

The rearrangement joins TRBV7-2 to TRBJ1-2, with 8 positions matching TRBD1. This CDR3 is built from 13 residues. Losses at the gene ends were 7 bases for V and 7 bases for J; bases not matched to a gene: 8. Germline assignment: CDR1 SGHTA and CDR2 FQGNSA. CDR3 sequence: CASTHDRGIGYTF. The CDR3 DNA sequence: TGTGCCAGCACCCATGACAGGGGAATTGGCTACACCTTC.

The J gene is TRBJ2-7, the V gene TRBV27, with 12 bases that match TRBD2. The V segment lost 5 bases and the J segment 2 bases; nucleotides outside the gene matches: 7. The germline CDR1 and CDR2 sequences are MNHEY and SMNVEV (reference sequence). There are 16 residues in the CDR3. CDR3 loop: CASSPSSGRAPYEQYF. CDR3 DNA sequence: TGTGCCAGCAGTCCATCTAGCGGGAGGGCCCCCTACGAGCAGTACTTC.

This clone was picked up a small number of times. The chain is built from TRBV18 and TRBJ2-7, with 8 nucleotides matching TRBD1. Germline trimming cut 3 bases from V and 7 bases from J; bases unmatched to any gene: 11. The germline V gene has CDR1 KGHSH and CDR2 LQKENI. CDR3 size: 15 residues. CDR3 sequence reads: CASSPDRASTGEQYF. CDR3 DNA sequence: TGTGCCAGCTCACCGGACAGGGCCTCTACGGGGGAGCAGTACTTC.

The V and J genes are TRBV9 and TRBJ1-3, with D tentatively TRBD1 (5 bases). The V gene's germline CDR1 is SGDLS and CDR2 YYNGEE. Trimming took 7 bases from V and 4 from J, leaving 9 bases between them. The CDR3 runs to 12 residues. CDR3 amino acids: CASGGSGNTIYF. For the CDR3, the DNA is TGTGCCAGCGGGGGGTCGGGAAACACCATATATTTT.

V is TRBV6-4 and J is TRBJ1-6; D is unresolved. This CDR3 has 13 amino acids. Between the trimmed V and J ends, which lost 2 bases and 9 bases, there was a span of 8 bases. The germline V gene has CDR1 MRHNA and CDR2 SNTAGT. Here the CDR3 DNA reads TGTGCCAGCAGTGACCAGGCGGGTTCACCCCTCCACTTT. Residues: CASSDQAGSPLHF.

For the CDR3, the DNA is TGCGCCAGCAGCGTTCTAGCGGAGGGAAATGAGCAGTTCTTC. It yields the protein CASSVLAEGNEQFF. V and J are TRBV5-1 and TRBJ2-1, with 7 bases identical to TRBD2. The V segment lost 4 bases and the J segment 7 bases; nucleotides outside the gene matches: 8. Germline lookup yields CDR1 SGHRS and CDR2 YFSETQ. The CDR3 has 14 residues.

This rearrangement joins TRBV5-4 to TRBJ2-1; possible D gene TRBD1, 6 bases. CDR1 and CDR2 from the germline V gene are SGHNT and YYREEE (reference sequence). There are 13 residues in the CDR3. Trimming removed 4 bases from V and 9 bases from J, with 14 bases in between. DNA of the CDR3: TGTGCCAGCAGCCCCACAGGGTCGGGTGAGCAGTTCTTC. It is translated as CASSPTGSGEQFF.

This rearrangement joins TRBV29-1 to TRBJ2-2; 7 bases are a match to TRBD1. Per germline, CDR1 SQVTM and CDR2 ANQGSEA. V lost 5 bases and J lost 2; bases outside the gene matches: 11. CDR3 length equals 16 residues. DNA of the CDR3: TGCAGCGTTCGACAGGGCATTAGGTCTAACACCGGGGAGCTGTTTTTT. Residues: CSVRQGIRSNTGELFF.

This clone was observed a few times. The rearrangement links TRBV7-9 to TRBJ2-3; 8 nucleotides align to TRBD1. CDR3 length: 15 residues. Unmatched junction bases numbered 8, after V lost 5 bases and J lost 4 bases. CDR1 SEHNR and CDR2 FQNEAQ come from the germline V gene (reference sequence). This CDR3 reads CASSHGQGVADTQYF. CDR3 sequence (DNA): TGTGCCAGCAGCCATGGACAGGGAGTGGCAGATACGCAGTATTTT.

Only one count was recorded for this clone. The CDR3 spells CASSLYISTEAFF. The CDR3, as DNA: TGTGCCAGCAGTCTCTATATATCCACTGAAGCTTTCTTT. The gene calls are TRBV6-2 or TRBV6-3 and TRBJ1-1; D unclear. Germline V gene data show CDR1 as MNHEY and CDR2 as SVGEGT. The V and J ends lost 5 bases and 4 bases respectively, with 11 bases between them. The CDR3 has 13 residues.

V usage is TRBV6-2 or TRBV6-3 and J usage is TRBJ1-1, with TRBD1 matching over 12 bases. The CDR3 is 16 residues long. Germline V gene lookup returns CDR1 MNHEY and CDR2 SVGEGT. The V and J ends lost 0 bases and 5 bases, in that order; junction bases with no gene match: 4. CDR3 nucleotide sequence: TGTGCCAGCAGTTACTCCGGGACAGGGGGCAATACTGAAGCTTTCTTT. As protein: CASSYSGTGGNTEAFF.